Sequencing of this T cell receptor beta chain was carried out in a study of T cells in Graves' hyperthyroidism and ophthalmopathy. CDR3 length: 15 amino acids. CDR1 is MNHNS and CDR2 is SASEGT in the germline V gene. Trimming took 5 bases from V and 7 from J; bases not matched to a gene: 5. Amplification of TCR beta CDR3 regions used RNA as the template. The TCR CDR3 was amplified in a first-round RT-PCR using the HTBI primer set. Via MiXCR, TCRdb re-called the multiplex PCR reads, giving one row per CDR3 protein. This sample has fewer than 500,000 distinct CDR3 sequences; about 15% occur once, and the top ten carry roughly 13%. This clonotype was detected ten times or more.

The sequenced sample consisted of blood. The chain employs TRBV6-1 and TRBJ1-6, with 10 bases aligning to TRBD1. The source is a man aged 18 to 29 with Graves' ophthalmopathy. CDR3 loop: CASSSPGQGNSPLHF. CDR3 in DNA: TGTGCCAGCAGTTCTCCGGGACAGGGGAATTCACCCCTCCACTTT.